A selection of T cell receptor beta chains follows, all from one sample in a study of identical twins. TCRdb used MiXCR to reprocess the 5' RACE reads, holding one entry per CDR3 protein. The sample has some 1,600,000 distinct CDR3 sequences, around a third seen once. The material sequenced was cord blood. Receptors originate from a newborn girl in good health. Both conserved end residues are part of each CDR3. Fields, in order: J gene, clone size, V gene, D gene, CDR3 protein, CDR3 DNA. A D gene is named only where the DNA matches it firmly. Size values are once, few and many counts, or a class for expanded clones, and some rows have none.

J gene: TRBJ2-1
clone size: NA
V gene: TRBV29-1
D gene: TRBD2
CDR3 protein: CSPRLAGGPHNEQFF
CDR3 DNA: TGCAGCCCAAGACTAGCGGGAGGGCCGCACAATGAGCAGTTCTTC

J gene: TRBJ1-4
clone size: few
V gene: TRBV9
D gene: TRBD1
CDR3 protein: CASSLTQGAEEKLFF
CDR3 DNA: TGTGCCAGCAGCCTTACACAGGGGGCGGAAGAAAAACTGTTTTTT

J gene: TRBJ1-6
clone size: NA
V gene: TRBV12-3/TRBV12-4
D gene: NA
CDR3 protein: CASSLTDYNSPLHF
CDR3 DNA: TGTGCCAGCAGTTTAACGGACTATAATTCACCCCTCCACTTT

J gene: TRBJ1-1
clone size: NA
V gene: TRBV20-1
D gene: NA
CDR3 protein: CSAHLDTNTEAFF
CDR3 DNA: TGCAGTGCTCACCTGGACACGAACACTGAAGCTTTCTTT

J gene: TRBJ1-2
clone size: NA
V gene: TRBV20-1
D gene: TRBD1
CDR3 protein: CSARDLQGAAMGYGYTF
CDR3 DNA: TGCAGTGCTAGAGATTTGCAGGGGGCGGCTATGGGCTATGGCTACACCTTC

J gene: TRBJ2-7
clone size: few
V gene: TRBV7-2
D gene: TRBD2
CDR3 protein: CASSLKGPTSVPYEQYF
CDR3 DNA: TGTGCCAGCAGCTTAAAGGGACCGACTAGCGTACCCTACGAGCAGTACTTC

J gene: TRBJ1-1
clone size: NA
V gene: TRBV18
D gene: NA
CDR3 protein: CASSPDLGGNTEAFF
CDR3 DNA: TGTGCCAGCTCACCGGATTTGGGGGGAAACACTGAAGCTTTCTTT

J gene: TRBJ2-5
clone size: NA
V gene: TRBV25-1
D gene: TRBD2
CDR3 protein: CASSELASGNEQYF
CDR3 DNA: TGTGCCAGCAGTGAATTGGCTAGCGGCAATGAGCAGTACTTC

J gene: TRBJ1-1
clone size: NA
V gene: TRBV10-3
D gene: NA
CDR3 protein: CAINGRVNTEAFF
CDR3 DNA: TGTGCCATCAATGGCAGGGTGAACACTGAAGCTTTCTTT

J gene: TRBJ2-1
clone size: few
V gene: TRBV5-1
D gene: NA
CDR3 protein: CASSLDRRGRNEQFF
CDR3 DNA: TGCGCCAGCAGCTTGGATCGTAGGGGTAGGAATGAGCAGTTCTTC

J gene: TRBJ2-5
clone size: NA
V gene: TRBV19
D gene: TRBD1
CDR3 protein: CAAGTGYNEQYF
CDR3 DNA: TGTGCAGCCGGGACAGGCTACAATGAGCAGTACTTC

J gene: TRBJ1-1
clone size: NA
V gene: TRBV19
D gene: NA
CDR3 protein: CASRTSGFRNTEAFF
CDR3 DNA: TGTGCCAGTCGAACGAGCGGATTCCGGAACACTGAAGCTTTCTTT

J gene: TRBJ2-3
clone size: few
V gene: TRBV12-3/TRBV12-4
D gene: TRBD2
CDR3 protein: CASSHSGRDTDTQYF
CDR3 DNA: TGTGCCAGCAGCCATAGCGGGAGGGACACAGATACGCAGTATTTT

J gene: TRBJ1-1
clone size: NA
V gene: TRBV14
D gene: NA
CDR3 protein: CASSQEGHPVAEAFF
CDR3 DNA: TGTGCCAGCAGCCAAGAGGGACACCCAGTCGCTGAAGCTTTCTTT

J gene: TRBJ1-4
clone size: NA
V gene: TRBV27
D gene: NA
CDR3 protein: CASSLRGGQEEKLFF
CDR3 DNA: TGTGCCAGCAGTTTAAGGGGCGGGCAGGAGGAAAAACTGTTTTTT

J gene: TRBJ2-3
clone size: NA
V gene: TRBV9
D gene: NA
CDR3 protein: CASSPTRPADTQYF
CDR3 DNA: TGTGCCAGCAGCCCTACTCGACCCGCAGATACGCAGTATTTT

J gene: TRBJ1-5
clone size: NA
V gene: TRBV25-1
D gene: TRBD1
CDR3 protein: CASSRDSPLNQPQHF
CDR3 DNA: TGTGCCAGCAGTCGGGACAGTCCCTTGAATCAGCCCCAGCATTTT

J gene: TRBJ1-1
clone size: NA
V gene: TRBV7-2
D gene: NA
CDR3 protein: CASSPQVINTEAFF
CDR3 DNA: TGTGCCAGCAGCCCCCAGGTCATCAACACTGAAGCTTTCTTT

J gene: TRBJ2-7
clone size: NA
V gene: TRBV13
D gene: TRBD2
CDR3 protein: CASSYTSGPSYEQYF
CDR3 DNA: TGTGCCAGCAGCTATACTAGCGGCCCATCCTACGAGCAGTACTTC

J gene: TRBJ2-4
clone size: NA
V gene: TRBV4-1
D gene: TRBD1
CDR3 protein: CASSQGWDRGNIQYF
CDR3 DNA: TGCGCCAGCAGCCAGGGTTGGGACAGGGGGAACATTCAGTACTTC

J gene: TRBJ2-3
clone size: many
V gene: TRBV18
D gene: NA
CDR3 protein: CASSPLVADTQYF
CDR3 DNA: TGTGCCAGCTCACCACTGGTGGCAGATACGCAGTATTTT

J gene: TRBJ1-1
clone size: few
V gene: TRBV29-1
D gene: NA
CDR3 protein: CSAADTINTEAFF
CDR3 DNA: TGCAGCGCCGCAGATACCATTAACACTGAAGCTTTCTTT

J gene: TRBJ2-5
clone size: NA
V gene: TRBV15
D gene: TRBD1
CDR3 protein: CATSRGLGQGADEQYF
CDR3 DNA: TGTGCCACCAGCAGAGGGTTAGGACAGGGGGCGGATGAGCAGTACTTC

J gene: TRBJ2-1
clone size: NA
V gene: TRBV12-3/TRBV12-4
D gene: NA
CDR3 protein: CASSRPLEGYNEQFF
CDR3 DNA: TGTGCCAGCAGCCGACCCCTTGAGGGGTACAATGAGCAGTTCTTC

J gene: TRBJ2-3
clone size: NA
V gene: TRBV20-1
D gene: TRBD2
CDR3 protein: CSAQRGGQATDTQYF
CDR3 DNA: TGCAGTGCCCAACGGGGGGGGCAGGCCACAGATACGCAGTATTTT

J gene: TRBJ2-7
clone size: few
V gene: TRBV25-1
D gene: NA
CDR3 protein: CASSEVDTSYEQYF
CDR3 DNA: TGTGCCAGCAGCGAAGTGGACACATCCTACGAGCAGTACTTC

J gene: TRBJ2-7
clone size: NA
V gene: TRBV4-2
D gene: TRBD1
CDR3 protein: CASSQDDYRGPREQYF
CDR3 DNA: TGTGCCAGCAGCCAGGACGACTACAGGGGGCCCCGCGAGCAGTACTTC

J gene: TRBJ2-7
clone size: few
V gene: TRBV15
D gene: NA
CDR3 protein: CATSRGGGWYEQYF
CDR3 DNA: TGTGCCACCAGCAGAGGAGGAGGGTGGTACGAGCAGTACTTC

J gene: TRBJ1-2
clone size: few
V gene: TRBV12-3/TRBV12-4
D gene: NA
CDR3 protein: CASSFVYNYGYTF
CDR3 DNA: TGTGCCAGCAGTTTCGTATATAACTATGGCTACACCTTC

J gene: TRBJ1-2
clone size: NA
V gene: TRBV5-1
D gene: NA
CDR3 protein: CASSFETENYGYTF
CDR3 DNA: TGCGCCAGCAGCTTTGAGACAGAGAACTATGGCTACACCTTC

J gene: TRBJ2-6
clone size: NA
V gene: TRBV28
D gene: NA
CDR3 protein: CASSFLIGDSGANVLTF
CDR3 DNA: TGTGCCAGCAGTTTTTTGATTGGGGACTCTGGGGCCAACGTCCTGACTTTC

J gene: TRBJ2-3
clone size: NA
V gene: TRBV3-1
D gene: NA
CDR3 protein: CASSTNRAFQTDTQYF
CDR3 DNA: TGTGCCAGCAGCACAAACCGGGCCTTTCAGACAGATACGCAGTATTTT

J gene: TRBJ2-3
clone size: NA
V gene: TRBV29-1
D gene: NA
CDR3 protein: CSVEDPGRRTDTQYF
CDR3 DNA: TGCAGCGTTGAAGATCCGGGGAGGAGGACAGATACGCAGTATTTT

J gene: TRBJ1-6
clone size: NA
V gene: TRBV4-1
D gene: NA
CDR3 protein: CASSPKHRGSSYNSPLHF
CDR3 DNA: TGCGCCAGCAGCCCAAAGCATCGGGGGAGCTCCTATAATTCACCCCTCCACTTT

J gene: TRBJ2-3
clone size: NA
V gene: TRBV6-1
D gene: TRBD2
CDR3 protein: CASSERTSGRGDTQYF
CDR3 DNA: TGTGCCAGCAGTGAAAGGACTAGCGGTCGAGGAGATACGCAGTATTTT

J gene: TRBJ2-1
clone size: few
V gene: TRBV12-3/TRBV12-4
D gene: NA
CDR3 protein: CASRATQETQFF
CDR3 DNA: TGTGCCAGCAGGGCGACCCAAGAGACCCAGTTCTTC

J gene: TRBJ2-5
clone size: few
V gene: TRBV2
D gene: TRBD2
CDR3 protein: CASSIERERGETQYF
CDR3 DNA: TGTGCCAGCTCAATAGAACGCGAGCGGGGTGAGACCCAGTACTTC

J gene: TRBJ2-2
clone size: NA
V gene: TRBV24-1
D gene: NA
CDR3 protein: CATSDLQLGTGELFF
CDR3 DNA: TGTGCCACCAGTGATTTGCAGCTAGGGACCGGGGAGCTGTTTTTT

J gene: TRBJ2-3
clone size: NA
V gene: TRBV20-1
D gene: TRBD2
CDR3 protein: CRTTSGSTDTQYF
CDR3 DNA: TGCAGGACGACTAGCGGGAGCACAGATACGCAGTATTTT

J gene: TRBJ2-1
clone size: NA
V gene: TRBV28
D gene: TRBD2
CDR3 protein: CASSPRKLAGVSYNEQFF
CDR3 DNA: TGTGCCAGCAGTCCACGAAAACTAGCGGGAGTCTCCTACAATGAGCAGTTCTTC

J gene: TRBJ2-1
clone size: many
V gene: TRBV12-3/TRBV12-4
D gene: NA
CDR3 protein: CASSQGGTRQFF
CDR3 DNA: TGTGCCAGCAGTCAAGGGGGTACCCGACAGTTCTTC

J gene: TRBJ2-7
clone size: few
V gene: TRBV30
D gene: NA
CDR3 protein: CAWSKRSYEQYF
CDR3 DNA: TGTGCCTGGAGTAAGCGTAGTTACGAGCAGTACTTC

J gene: TRBJ2-7
clone size: few
V gene: TRBV2
D gene: NA
CDR3 protein: CASSETYVRRYEQYF
CDR3 DNA: TGTGCCAGCAGTGAGACGTACGTAAGAAGGTACGAGCAGTACTTC

J gene: TRBJ2-3
clone size: few
V gene: TRBV12-3/TRBV12-4
D gene: TRBD2
CDR3 protein: CASSPYSGSTDTQYF
CDR3 DNA: TGTGCCAGCAGTCCCTATAGCGGGAGCACAGATACGCAGTATTTT

J gene: TRBJ2-1
clone size: NA
V gene: TRBV15
D gene: TRBD1
CDR3 protein: CATSRDPAGGVYNEQFF
CDR3 DNA: TGTGCCACCAGCAGAGACCCGGCAGGGGGCGTTTACAATGAGCAGTTCTTC

J gene: TRBJ2-1
clone size: NA
V gene: TRBV4-2
D gene: TRBD2
CDR3 protein: CASSQYTGTSAYNEQFF
CDR3 DNA: TGTGCCAGCAGCCAGTACACCGGGACTAGTGCCTACAATGAGCAGTTCTTC

J gene: TRBJ1-5
clone size: NA
V gene: TRBV10-3
D gene: TRBD1
CDR3 protein: CAISVSGQDQPQHF
CDR3 DNA: TGTGCCATCAGTGTCTCGGGACAGGATCAGCCCCAGCATTTT

J gene: TRBJ1-4
clone size: few
V gene: TRBV20-1
D gene: TRBD1
CDR3 protein: CGAQGGTTNEKLFF
CDR3 DNA: TGCGGGGCTCAGGGGGGGACAACTAATGAAAAACTGTTTTTT

J gene: TRBJ1-4
clone size: few
V gene: TRBV11-2
D gene: NA
CDR3 protein: CASRGLGNEKLFF
CDR3 DNA: TGTGCCAGCAGGGGGCTAGGTAATGAAAAACTGTTTTTT

J gene: TRBJ2-1
clone size: once
V gene: TRBV7-2
D gene: TRBD2
CDR3 protein: CASSLATSGAGNEQFF
CDR3 DNA: TGTGCCAGCAGCTTGGCGACTAGCGGGGCTGGGAATGAGCAGTTCTTC

J gene: TRBJ2-4
clone size: NA
V gene: TRBV20-1
D gene: NA
CDR3 protein: CSARDLEKGSKNIQYF
CDR3 DNA: TGCAGTGCTAGAGATCTAGAAAAGGGAAGCAAAAACATTCAGTACTTC

J gene: TRBJ2-7
clone size: NA
V gene: TRBV4-1
D gene: NA
CDR3 protein: CASSQVTSSYEQYF
CDR3 DNA: TGCGCCAGCAGCCAAGTTACGAGCTCTTACGAGCAGTACTTC

J gene: TRBJ1-1
clone size: few
V gene: TRBV12-3/TRBV12-4
D gene: NA
CDR3 protein: CASSFERDTEAFF
CDR3 DNA: TGTGCCAGCAGTTTTGAACGGGACACTGAAGCTTTCTTT

J gene: TRBJ2-7
clone size: many
V gene: TRBV29-1
D gene: TRBD1
CDR3 protein: CSALSGQGQQYF
CDR3 DNA: TGCAGCGCTCTGTCGGGACAGGGTCAGCAGTACTTC

J gene: TRBJ1-5
clone size: few
V gene: TRBV27
D gene: NA
CDR3 protein: CASSTRTALSNQPQHF
CDR3 DNA: TGTGCCAGCAGTACCCGGACAGCCCTTAGCAATCAGCCCCAGCATTTT

J gene: TRBJ2-7
clone size: NA
V gene: TRBV4-1
D gene: NA
CDR3 protein: CASSRSPRANLVYEQYF
CDR3 DNA: TGCGCCAGCAGCCGCTCGCCAAGGGCCAATCTAGTCTACGAGCAGTACTTC

J gene: TRBJ2-1
clone size: NA
V gene: TRBV12-3/TRBV12-4
D gene: NA
CDR3 protein: CASSLRGVAVNEQFF
CDR3 DNA: TGTGCCAGCAGTCTACGGGGCGTAGCGGTCAATGAGCAGTTCTTC

J gene: TRBJ2-3
clone size: once
V gene: TRBV27
D gene: NA
CDR3 protein: CASSLLLGATQYF
CDR3 DNA: TGTGCCAGCAGTTTATTACTAGGAGCTACGCAGTATTTT